Listed below are T cell receptor beta chains from one sample, sequenced in a study of T cell responses to AZD1222 COVID-19 vaccine. Profiling relied on immunoSEQ multiplex PCR, and the TCRdb table lists in-frame clones only, not all of them. The sample has 140,000 to 150,000 clones, roughly 90% seen once. The sequencing here drew on peripheral blood, taken 28 days after the second AZD1222 dose. These receptor sequences come from an adult who received the AZD1222 COVID-19 vaccine. Both conserved end residues are part of each CDR3. Each record gives: D gene, V gene, J gene, clone size, CDR3 DNA, CDR3 protein. D genes are given only for firm matches. The size field is filled for only some rows; it gives once, few, many or a size class.

-	TRBV20-1	TRBJ2-7	-	TGCAGTGCCAGTGTAGACAACCACGAGCAGTACTTC	CSASVDNHEQYF
-	TRBV2	TRBJ1-4	once	TGTGCCAGCAGCCCCCCACCGGGACCAGAGGGAAAACTGTTTTTT	CASSPPPGPEGKLFF
-	TRBV7-9	TRBJ1-1	-	TGTGCCAGCAGCTTACAGGGAATGGGGAACACTGAAGCTTTCTTT	CASSLQGMGNTEAFF
TRBD1	TRBV7-2	TRBJ2-1	-	TGTGCCAGCAGCAGAAGAGGGGGACAGGGAAATGAGCAGTTCTTC	CASSRRGGQGNEQFF
-	TRBV19	TRBJ2-3	-	TGTGCCAGTAGTATGACCCTAAGAGGCGTTCAGTATTTT	CASSMTLRGVQYF
-	TRBV6-5	TRBJ1-4	once	TGTGCCAGCAGTCGCGCGGGCTCAAAACTGTTTTTT	CASSRAGSKLFF
-	TRBV5-1	TRBJ1-1	-	TGCGCCAGCAGCTTGGACCGGAAGAACACTGAAGCTTTCTTT	CASSLDRKNTEAFF
TRBD1	TRBV5-4	TRBJ1-6	once	TGTGCCAGCAGCCAGACAGGGTCGGGCTCACCCCTCCACTTT	CASSQTGSGSPLHF
TRBD2	TRBV27	TRBJ2-1	-	TGTGCCAGCACCGACGGGACTAGCGGGTACAATGAGCAGTTCTTC	CASTDGTSGYNEQFF
-	TRBV6-6	TRBJ1-5	-	TGTGCCAGCAGCCCCGATTGGGGGCCCCAGCATTTT	CASSPDWGPQHF
-	TRBV29-1	TRBJ1-3	few	TGCAGCGTCGGCACAGGGAGGGGAAACACCATATATTTT	CSVGTGRGNTIYF
-	TRBV7-8	TRBJ1-2	-	TGTGCCAGCAGCCAAGAGAGGGGCGTCTATGGCTACACCTTC	CASSQERGVYGYTF
TRBD1	TRBV5-8	TRBJ1-4	-	TGTGCCAGCAGCTACCTGGACAGGGCCCAACTGTTTTTT	CASSYLDRAQLFF
-	TRBV4-3	TRBJ1-5	-	TGCGCCAGCAGCCCGAGGACAGATAGGGGTCAGCCCCAGCATTTT	CASSPRTDRGQPQHF
-	TRBV5-4	TRBJ2-2	-	TGTGCCAGCAGCATGACGTTTACCGGGGAGCTGTTTTTT	CASSMTFTGELFF
-	TRBV12-5	TRBJ2-1	once	TGTGCTAGTGGTTTGGGAAGGGCAGATGAGCAGTTCTTC	CASGLGRADEQFF
-	TRBV5-1	TRBJ2-3	-	TGCGCCAGCAGCTTGGCGGACCCCACAGATACGCAGTATTTT	CASSLADPTDTQYF
-	TRBV29-1	TRBJ2-2	few	TGCAGCGTTAACAGACCCACCGGGGAGCTGTTTTTT	CSVNRPTGELFF
TRBD2	TRBV6-5	TRBJ2-2	-	TGTGCCGGACTGCGACTAGCGGGAGGTGGCGGGGAGCTGTTTTTT	CAGLRLAGGGGELFF
-	TRBV6-5	TRBJ2-1	-	TGTGCCAGCGCCTCGGGTAGAGGGGATGAGCAGTTCTTC	CASASGRGDEQFF
TRBD1	TRBV19	TRBJ1-2	-	TGTGCCAGTAGCGCGGACAGGGAAACGGCCTTC	CASSADRETAF
-	TRBV5-8	TRBJ1-1	-	TGTGCCAGCAGCTTGTATGCCCTCAACACTGAAGCTTTCTTT	CASSLYALNTEAFF
-	TRBV28	TRBJ2-7	-	TGTGCCAGCAGCCCGGATTCCGGCCTCTACGAGCAGTACTTC	CASSPDSGLYEQYF
-	TRBV4-1	TRBJ2-5	-	TGCGCCAGCAGCCAAGACCCAGCCCAAGAGACCCAGTACTTC	CASSQDPAQETQYF
-	TRBV4-2	TRBJ2-6	-	TGTGCCAGCAGCCAAGATAGCGTCTCTGGGGCCAACGTCCTGACTTTC	CASSQDSVSGANVLTF
TRBD2	TRBV2	TRBJ2-3	-	TGTGCCACTCTCAGCGGGGGCCATCGCACAGATACGCAGTATTTT	CATLSGGHRTDTQYF
TRBD1	TRBV29-1	TRBJ1-2	-	TGCAGCGTAGGACAGGGAGGCTATGGCTACACCTTC	CSVGQGGYGYTF
-	TRBV7-9	TRBJ1-2	-	TGTGCCAGCAGCTTACGGGGTGACTATGGCTACACCTTC	CASSLRGDYGYTF
-	TRBV9	TRBJ2-2	-	TGTGCCAGCAGCCCCTCCATAGGCTGGGGGCTTTTCACCGGGGAGCTGTTTTTT	CASSPSIGWGLFTGELFF
-	TRBV6-2/TRBV6-3	TRBJ1-5	-	TGTGCCAGCAGTTACTCCCCCAGCTTCAATCAGCCCCAGCATTTT	CASSYSPSFNQPQHF
-	TRBV7-9	TRBJ1-1	-	TGTGCCAGCAGCGCTCAAGAAGCCACTGAAGCTTTCTTT	CASSAQEATEAFF
-	TRBV9	TRBJ2-1	-	TGTGCCAGCAGCTCGGGTAGGGGGGCTAGCGTCTACAATGAGCAGTTCTTC	CASSSGRGASVYNEQFF
-	TRBV4-2	TRBJ2-3	-	TGTGCCAGCAGCCAAGGGCCCCATAGCACAGATACGCAGTATTTT	CASSQGPHSTDTQYF
-	TRBV9	TRBJ2-7	few	TGTGCCAGCAGCGTAGGGGACCGAAGGTACGAGCAGTACTTC	CASSVGDRRYEQYF
-	TRBV11-1	TRBJ1-6	-	TGTGCCAGCAGCTTAAGTGGGTCACCCCTCCACTTT	CASSLSGSPLHF
-	TRBV7-3	TRBJ2-1	-	TGTGCCAGCAGCTTATGGTCTAGCCGCTCCTACAATGAGCAGTTCTTC	CASSLWSSRSYNEQFF
-	TRBV7-2	TRBJ1-5	-	TGTGCCAGCAGCTCCTCGAGAGACCAGCCCCAGCATTTT	CASSSSRDQPQHF
-	TRBV4-2	TRBJ1-2	-	TGTGCCAGCAGCCCCAAGACACTCGACACCTATGGCTACACCTTC	CASSPKTLDTYGYTF
-	TRBV6-2/TRBV6-3	TRBJ1-1	-	TGTGCCAGCAGTTACTGGGGGGAGGACACTGAAGCTTTCTTT	CASSYWGEDTEAFF
TRBD1	TRBV18	TRBJ1-4	-	TGTGCCAGCTCACTCCAACCGGGACAGCTTAATGAAAAACTGTTTTTT	CASSLQPGQLNEKLFF
TRBD2	TRBV25-1	TRBJ2-5	-	TGTGCCAGCAGCCCCAGTCTAGCGGGTCAAGAGACCCAGTACTTC	CASSPSLAGQETQYF
-	TRBV7-9	TRBJ1-4	-	TGTGCCAGCAGCTTAGGCTGGGCCTCTAATGAAAAACTGTTTTTT	CASSLGWASNEKLFF
-	TRBV9	TRBJ2-3	-	TGTGCCAGCAGCGTAGAAAGGGGGACGAGAACAGATACGCAGTATTTT	CASSVERGTRTDTQYF
-	TRBV18	TRBJ2-7	-	TGTGCCAGCTCACCCCCGGCATCCGGGGAGCAGTACTTC	CASSPPASGEQYF
TRBD2	TRBV6-1	TRBJ2-4	-	TGTGCCAGCAGTGAAGAGGCGGGGGATATTGGCGGCATTCAGTACTTC	CASSEEAGDIGGIQYF
TRBD2	TRBV19	TRBJ2-3	once	TGTGCCAGTAGTATAGTTAGCGGGAGCACAGATACGCAGTATTTT	CASSIVSGSTDTQYF
-	TRBV5-1	TRBJ1-3	-	TGCGCCAGCAGCCCTGGACTTACAAACACCATATATTTT	CASSPGLTNTIYF
-	TRBV29-1	TRBJ1-1	many	TGCAGCGTTGTGGGGACCCCTAGAGAAGCTTTCTTT	CSVVGTPREAFF